This T cell receptor (beta chain) is drawn from a study of identical twins. The V and J ends lost 10 bases and 6 bases respectively, with 12 bases between them. The CDR3 runs 11 residues. Germline V gives CDR1 MNHEY, CDR2 SVGEGT. To note about this clonotype: As yet, its antigen is unknown.

Study-level points and caveats: The models gave estimates that fell short of the out-of-frame TCR alpha sharing seen in monozygotic twins. For out-of-frame beta sequences, excess twin sharing was weaker.

Using its own MiXCR run on the 5' RACE reads, TCRdb lists one record per CDR3 protein. The sample shows around 220,000 distinct CDR3 sequences, about 10% of them seen only once. This receptor was identified in a man between 50 and 59 years old in good health. Sequencing was performed on memory T cells sorted from blood. The chain links TRBV6-2 or TRBV6-3 to TRBJ1-1, with D perhaps TRBD1 (6 bases). DNA of the CDR3: TGTGCCACCAGGGGCGGTTCTGAAGCTTTCTTT. Protein product: CATRGGSEAFF.